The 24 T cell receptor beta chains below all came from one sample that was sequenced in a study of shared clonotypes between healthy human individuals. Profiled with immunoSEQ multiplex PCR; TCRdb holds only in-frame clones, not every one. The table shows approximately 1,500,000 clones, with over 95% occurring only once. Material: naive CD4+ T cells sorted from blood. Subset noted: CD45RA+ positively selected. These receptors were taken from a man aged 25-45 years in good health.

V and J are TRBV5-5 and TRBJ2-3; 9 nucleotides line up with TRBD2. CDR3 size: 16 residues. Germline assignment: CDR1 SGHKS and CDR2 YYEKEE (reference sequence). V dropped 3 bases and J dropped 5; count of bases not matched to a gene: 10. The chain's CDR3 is CASSSFSGSGGDTQYF. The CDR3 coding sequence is TGTGCCAGCAGCTCTTTTAGCGGGAGTGGGGGAGATACGCAGTATTTT.

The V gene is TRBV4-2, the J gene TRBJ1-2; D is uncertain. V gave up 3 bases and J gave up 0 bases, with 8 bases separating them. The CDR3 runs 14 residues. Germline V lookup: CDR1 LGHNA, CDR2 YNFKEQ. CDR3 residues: CASSHSGSNYGYTF. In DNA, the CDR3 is TGTGCCAGCAGCCATTCTGGTTCTAACTATGGCTACACCTTC.

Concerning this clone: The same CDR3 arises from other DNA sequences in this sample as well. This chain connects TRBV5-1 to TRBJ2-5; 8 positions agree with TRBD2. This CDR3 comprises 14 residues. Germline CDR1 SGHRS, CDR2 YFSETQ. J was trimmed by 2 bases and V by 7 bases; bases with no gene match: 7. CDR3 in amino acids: CASSPGGQQETQYF. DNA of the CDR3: TGCGCCAGCTCTCCGGGGGGGCAACAAGAGACCCAGTACTTC.

CDR3 DNA: TGTGCCAGCAGCTTAGATCTATGGGGCGGTAGTTTGGGCTACACCTTC. Protein sequence: CASSLDLWGGSLGYTF. The V and J genes are TRBV11-2 and TRBJ1-2; maybe TRBD1 (5 bases). The CDR3 totals 16 residues. The germline V gene encodes CDR1 SGHAT and CDR2 FQNNGV. Trimming left V 0 bases short and J 8 bases short, with 19 bases between.

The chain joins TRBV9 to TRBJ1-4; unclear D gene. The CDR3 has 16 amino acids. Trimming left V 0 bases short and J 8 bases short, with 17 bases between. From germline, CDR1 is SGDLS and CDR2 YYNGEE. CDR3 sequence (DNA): TGTGCCAGCAGCGTAGCTGGCACTTCTCCAAGGGAAAAACTGTTTTTT. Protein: CASSVAGTSPREKLFF.

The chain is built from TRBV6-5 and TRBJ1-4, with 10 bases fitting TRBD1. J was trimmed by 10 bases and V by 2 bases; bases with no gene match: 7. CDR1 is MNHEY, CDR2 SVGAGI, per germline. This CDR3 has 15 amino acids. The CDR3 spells CASSYRQGAHGKLFF. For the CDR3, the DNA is TGTGCCAGCAGTTACCGACAGGGGGCGCACGGAAAACTGTTTTTT.

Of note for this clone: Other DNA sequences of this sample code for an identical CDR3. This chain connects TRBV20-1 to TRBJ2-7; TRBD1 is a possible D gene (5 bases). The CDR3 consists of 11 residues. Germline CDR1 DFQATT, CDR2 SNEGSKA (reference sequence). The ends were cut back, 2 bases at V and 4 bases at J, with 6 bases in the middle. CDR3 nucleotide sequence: TGCAGTGCTAGACAGGGTTACGAGCAGTACTTC. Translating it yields CSARQGYEQYF.

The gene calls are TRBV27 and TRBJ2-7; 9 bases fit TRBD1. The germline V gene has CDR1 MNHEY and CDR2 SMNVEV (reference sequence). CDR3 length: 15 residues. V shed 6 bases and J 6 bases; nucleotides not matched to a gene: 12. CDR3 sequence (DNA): TGTGCCAGCAGCCCAACGAGGGACAGGGCCAGCGAGCAGTACTTC. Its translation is CASSPTRDRASEQYF.

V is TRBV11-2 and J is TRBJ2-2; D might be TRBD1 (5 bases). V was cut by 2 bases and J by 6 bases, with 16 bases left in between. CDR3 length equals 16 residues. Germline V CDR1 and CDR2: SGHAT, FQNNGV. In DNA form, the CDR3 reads TGTGCCAGCAGCTTAATCATGGGTTTAGGGGCCGGGGAGCTGTTTTTT. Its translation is CASSLIMGLGAGELFF. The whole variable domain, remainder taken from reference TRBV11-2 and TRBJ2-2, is EAGVAQSPRYKIIEKRQSVAFWCNPISGHATLYWYQQILGQGPKLLIQFQNNGVVDDSQLPKDRFSAERLKGVDSTLKIQPAKLEDSAVYLCASSLIMGLGAGELFFGEGSRLTVL.

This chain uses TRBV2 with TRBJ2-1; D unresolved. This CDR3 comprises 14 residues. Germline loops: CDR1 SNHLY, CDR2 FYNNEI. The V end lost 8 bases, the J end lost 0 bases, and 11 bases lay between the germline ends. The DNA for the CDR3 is TGTGCCAGCGGCAGTTATAGCTCCTACAATGAGCAGTTCTTC. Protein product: CASGSYSSYNEQFF.

CDR3 region: CASSPMDSRGKNIQYF. The CDR3 coding sequence is TGTGCCAGCTCACCGATGGACAGTCGAGGGAAAAACATTCAGTACTTC. The chain is built from TRBV18 and TRBJ2-4; a possible D gene is TRBD1 (6 bases). This CDR3 has 16 amino acids. Germline assignment: CDR1 KGHSH and CDR2 LQKENI. Trimming cost V 3 bases and J 4 bases, with 16 bases left between them.

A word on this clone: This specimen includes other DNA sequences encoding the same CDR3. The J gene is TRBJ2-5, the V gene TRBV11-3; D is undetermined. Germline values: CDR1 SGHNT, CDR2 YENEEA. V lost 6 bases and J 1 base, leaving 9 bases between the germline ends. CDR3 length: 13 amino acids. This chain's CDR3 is CASSLGVQETQYF. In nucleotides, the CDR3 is TGTGCCAGCAGTCTAGGCGTCCAAGAGACCCAGTACTTC.

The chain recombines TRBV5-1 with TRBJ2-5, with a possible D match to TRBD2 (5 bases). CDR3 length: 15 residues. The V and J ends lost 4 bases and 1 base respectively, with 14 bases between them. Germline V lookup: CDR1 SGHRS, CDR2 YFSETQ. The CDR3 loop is CASSRGTLGQETQYF. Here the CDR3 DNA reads TGCGCCAGCAGCCGGGGAACTCTTGGCCAAGAGACCCAGTACTTC.

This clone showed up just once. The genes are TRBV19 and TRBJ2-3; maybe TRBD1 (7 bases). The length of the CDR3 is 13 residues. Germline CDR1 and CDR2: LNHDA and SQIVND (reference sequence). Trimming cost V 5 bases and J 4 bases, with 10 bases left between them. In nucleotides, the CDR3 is TGTGCCAGTAGTTCAGGGGGGCCAGATACGCAGTATTTT. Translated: CASSSGGPDTQYF.

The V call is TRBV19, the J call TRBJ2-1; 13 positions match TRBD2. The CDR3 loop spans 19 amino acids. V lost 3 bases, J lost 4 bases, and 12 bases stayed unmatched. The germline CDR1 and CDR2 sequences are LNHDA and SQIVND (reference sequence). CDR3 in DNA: TGTGCCAGTAGTATCACCCCGGGTGGACTAGCGGGAGCTTACAATGAGCAGTTCTTC. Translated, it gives CASSITPGGLAGAYNEQFF.

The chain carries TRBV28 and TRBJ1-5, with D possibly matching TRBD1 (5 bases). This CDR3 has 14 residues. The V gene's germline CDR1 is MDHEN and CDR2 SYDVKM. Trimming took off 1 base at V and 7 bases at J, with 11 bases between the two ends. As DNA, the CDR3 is TGTGCCAGCAGTTTATCCCCAGGGTTACAGCCCCAGCATTTT. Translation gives CASSLSPGLQPQHF.

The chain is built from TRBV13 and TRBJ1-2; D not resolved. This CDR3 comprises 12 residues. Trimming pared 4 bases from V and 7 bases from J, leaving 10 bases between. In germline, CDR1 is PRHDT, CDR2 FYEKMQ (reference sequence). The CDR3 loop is CASSSSRGGYTF. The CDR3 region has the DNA TGTGCCAGCAGCTCCTCCCGTGGTGGCTACACCTTC.

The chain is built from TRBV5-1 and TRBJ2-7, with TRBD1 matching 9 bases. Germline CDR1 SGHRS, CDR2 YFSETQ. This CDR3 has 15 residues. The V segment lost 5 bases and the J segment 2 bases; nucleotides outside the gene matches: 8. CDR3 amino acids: CASSLLQGAPYEQYF. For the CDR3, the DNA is TGCGCCAGCAGTCTCCTACAGGGGGCGCCCTACGAGCAGTACTTC.

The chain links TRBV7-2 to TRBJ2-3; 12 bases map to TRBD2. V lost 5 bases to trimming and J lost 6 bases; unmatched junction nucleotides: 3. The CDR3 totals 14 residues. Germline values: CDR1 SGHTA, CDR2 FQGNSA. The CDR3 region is CASSPGLAGDTQYF. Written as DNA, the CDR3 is TGTGCCAGCAGCCCAGGACTAGCGGGGGATACGCAGTATTTT.

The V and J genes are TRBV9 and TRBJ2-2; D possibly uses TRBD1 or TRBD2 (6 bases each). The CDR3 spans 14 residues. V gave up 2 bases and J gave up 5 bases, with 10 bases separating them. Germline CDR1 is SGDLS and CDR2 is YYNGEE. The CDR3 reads CASSVGGQTGELFF. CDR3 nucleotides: TGTGCCAGCAGCGTTGGGGGGCAAACCGGGGAGCTGTTTTTT.

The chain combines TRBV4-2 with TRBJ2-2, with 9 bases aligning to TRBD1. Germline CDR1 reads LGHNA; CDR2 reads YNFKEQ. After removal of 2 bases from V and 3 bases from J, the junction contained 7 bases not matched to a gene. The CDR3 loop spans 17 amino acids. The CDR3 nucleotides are TGTGCCAGCAGCCAAACTACAGGGGGCACTTACACCGGGGAGCTGTTTTTT. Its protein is CASSQTTGGTYTGELFF.

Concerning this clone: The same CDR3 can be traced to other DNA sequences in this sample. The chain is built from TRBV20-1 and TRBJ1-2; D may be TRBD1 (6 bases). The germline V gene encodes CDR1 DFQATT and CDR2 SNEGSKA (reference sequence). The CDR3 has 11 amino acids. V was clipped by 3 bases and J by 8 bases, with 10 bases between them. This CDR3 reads CSARAGDGYTF. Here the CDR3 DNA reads TGCAGTGCTAGGGCAGGGGACGGCTACACCTTC.

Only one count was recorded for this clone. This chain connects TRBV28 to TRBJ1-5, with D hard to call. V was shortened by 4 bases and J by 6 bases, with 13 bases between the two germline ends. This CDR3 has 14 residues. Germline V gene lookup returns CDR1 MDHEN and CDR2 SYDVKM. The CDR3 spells CASSSYPESQPQHF. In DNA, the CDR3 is TGTGCCAGCAGTTCATACCCGGAAAGTCAGCCCCAGCATTTT.

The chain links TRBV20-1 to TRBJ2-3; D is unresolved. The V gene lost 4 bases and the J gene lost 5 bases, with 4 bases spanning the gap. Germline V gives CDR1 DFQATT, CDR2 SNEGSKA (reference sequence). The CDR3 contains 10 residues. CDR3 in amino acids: CSAIVDTQYF. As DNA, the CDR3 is TGCAGTGCTATTGTAGATACGCAGTATTTT.